This TCR beta chain emerged from a study of post-analysis software for immune sequencing data. To note about this clonotype: The antigen is undetermined.

In germline, CDR1 is LNHNV, CDR2 YYDKDF (reference sequence). The CDR3 has 15 amino acids. Trimming removed 0 bases from V and 5 bases from J, with 13 bases in between. Study outcomes and limitations: With TRBV5-6, TRBV5-1 and TRBV20-1 included, 5 or 6 TRBV segments were more frequent in patients than in controls.

Included in the TCR beta cDNA libraries were unique molecular identifiers. TCRdb processed the PCR reads anew with MiXCR; each CDR3 protein has one entry. The table includes under 200,000 distinct CDR3 sequences, approximately 29% detected once. Sequences were obtained from blood. The J gene is TRBJ2-5, the V gene TRBV15; D ambiguous. The clonotype was recovered from a girl between 2 and 17 years old with multiple sclerosis. CDR3 DNA: TGTGCCACCAGCAGAGATCAGGCTTTTGGGGAGACCCAGTACTTC. Translating gives CATSRDQAFGETQYF. The variable domain in full, completed from reference TRBV15 and TRBJ2-5, reads DAMVIQNPRYQVTQFGKPVTLSCSQTLNHNVMYWYQQKSSQAPKLLFHYYDKDFNNEADTPDNFQSRRPNTSFCFLDIRSPGLGDTAMYLCATSRDQAFGETQYFGPGTRLLVL.